A selection of T cell receptor beta chains follows, all from one sample in a study of memory CD4+ T cells and cytomegalovirus serostatus. The data were produced by immunoSEQ multiplex PCR, yet TCRdb's version contains in-frame clones alone and is incomplete. The repertoire has tens of thousands of clones, roughly 83% of them found once; the top ten carry 1.1%. Sequenced sample: memory CD4+ T cells from blood. The receptors were gathered from an adult in good health and CMV-seronegative. The CDR3 runs from the conserved cysteine through the conserved F or W. A D gene is named only where the DNA matches it firmly. Clone size is stated in some rows and not others, as once, few, many or a class when expanded.

>TRBJ1-1|NA|TRBV5-1|TRBD1
TGCGCCAGCAGCTTGGCGAGAGGACAGGGCAGGGACACTGAAGCTTTCTTT
CASSLARGQGRDTEAFF
>TRBJ1-5|NA|TRBV5-6|NA
TGTGCCAGCAGCTTGTATGGGACTCAGCCCCAGCATTTT
CASSLYGTQPQHF
>TRBJ1-2|NA|TRBV7-2|TRBD1
TGTGCCAGCAGCCGGCCGGGACAGGGGGCATTCCGTGGCTACACCTTC
CASSRPGQGAFRGYTF
>TRBJ1-3|few|TRBV29-1|NA
TGCAGCGTTGCAGGGGCTGGAAACACCATATATTTT
CSVAGAGNTIYF
>TRBJ1-1|few|TRBV18|NA
TGTGCCAGCTCCCCCCTAGGGATGAACACTGAAGCTTTCTTT
CASSPLGMNTEAFF
>TRBJ2-4|NA|TRBV5-6|NA
TGTGCCAGCAGGGCTGAAGGACGGCTAGCCAAAAACATTCAGTACTTC
CASRAEGRLAKNIQYF
>TRBJ1-6|NA|TRBV5-6|NA
TGTGCCAGCAGCTCCGGCCGTTCGGGAAACTATAATTCACCCCTCCACTTT
CASSSGRSGNYNSPLHF
>TRBJ2-7|NA|TRBV10-3|NA
TGTGCCATCGCCCAGACTAGTGGCGAGCAGTACTTC
CAIAQTSGEQYF
>TRBJ2-6|NA|TRBV5-6|NA
TGTGCCAGCAGCTTGGCTCTGCCAGGGATTGAGTCTGGGGCCAACGTCCTGACTTTC
CASSLALPGIESGANVLTF
>TRBJ2-5|NA|TRBV10-2|NA
TGCGCCAGCAGTGAGCCTTTACTGACTAGTTTCGAGACCCAGTACTTC
CASSEPLLTSFETQYF
>TRBJ1-1|NA|TRBV14|NA
TGTGCCAGCAGCCAAGTTGCCTACACCCAGGCTTTCTTT
CASSQVAYTQAFF
>TRBJ2-7|NA|TRBV5-6|NA
TGTGCCAGCAGCTTCGGTCTCTTCGGGACCGCCTACGAGCAGTACTTC
CASSFGLFGTAYEQYF
>TRBJ1-2|NA|TRBV19|NA
TGTGCCAGTAGTGGGACTAATAACTATGGCTACACCTTC
CASSGTNNYGYTF
>TRBJ1-1|NA|TRBV27|NA
TGTGCCAGCAGTTTTAGGCAGGGTGAAGCTTTCTTT
CASSFRQGEAFF
>TRBJ2-2|NA|TRBV5-1|NA
TGCGCCAGCAGCTTGGAGGGCAGGGGAACCACCGGGGAGCTGTTTTTT
CASSLEGRGTTGELFF
>TRBJ2-4|NA|TRBV21-1|NA
TGTGCCAGCAGCCCCGGACAGGGGGCAGGGGGTAATCAAGGGAAAAACATTCAGTACTTC
CASSPGQGAGGNQGKNIQYF
>TRBJ2-1|NA|TRBV7-9|NA
TGTGCCAGCAGCTTAGGGGTTGGGACTCGTCCCAATGAGCAGTTCTTC
CASSLGVGTRPNEQFF
>TRBJ1-5|NA|TRBV10-3|TRBD1
TGTGCCATCAGCGGGACAGACGATCAGCCCCAGCATTTT
CAISGTDDQPQHF
>TRBJ1-3|once|TRBV7-2|NA
TGTGCCAGCAGCTTAGGTCTCGCCACCTCTGGAAACACCATATATTTT
CASSLGLATSGNTIYF
>TRBJ1-2|NA|TRBV30|NA
TGTGCCTGGAGTGTAATAAACGGACAGAAGTATGGCTACACCTTC
CAWSVINGQKYGYTF
>TRBJ2-3|NA|TRBV7-3|NA
TGTGCCAGCAGCGGCGAGGTGGCAGATACGCAGTATTTT
CASSGEVADTQYF
>TRBJ1-5|NA|TRBV9|NA
TGTGCCAGCAGCGTAGGCAACCGCAATCAGCCCCAGCATTTT
CASSVGNRNQPQHF
>TRBJ2-2|NA|TRBV25-1|NA
TGTGCCAGCAGTGAAGGGGTAGCGGTGAACACCGGGGAGCTGTTTTTT
CASSEGVAVNTGELFF
>TRBJ1-2|NA|TRBV30|NA
TGTGCCTGCCCCGAGGGTGCAAACTATGGCTACACCTTC
CACPEGANYGYTF
>TRBJ1-2|NA|TRBV28|TRBD1
TGTGCCAGCAGTCTATACAGGGGATGGAACTATGGCTACACCTTC
CASSLYRGWNYGYTF
>TRBJ2-1|NA|TRBV7-9|TRBD2
TGTGCCAGCAGGTCTAGCGGGAGATACAATGAGCAGTTCTTC
CASRSSGRYNEQFF
>TRBJ1-1|NA|TRBV11-3|NA
TGTGCCAGCAGCTCCGACAGGATCACTGAAGCTTTCTTT
CASSSDRITEAFF
>TRBJ1-1|few|TRBV19|TRBD1
TGTGCCAGTAGTTTTTCCAGGGGGGGCACTGAAGCTTTCTTT
CASSFSRGGTEAFF
>TRBJ2-7|NA|TRBV15|TRBD1
TGTGCCACCAGCAGAGCGCCGGGACAGGGTAGTTACGAGCAGTACTTC
CATSRAPGQGSYEQYF
>TRBJ2-7|few|TRBV28|TRBD2
TGTGCCAGCAGTCCCAGCGGGAGTGGATCCTACGAGCAGTACTTC
CASSPSGSGSYEQYF
>TRBJ1-1|NA|TRBV11-2|NA
TGTGCCAGCAGCTTGACCCCACGAGGCACTGAAGCTTTCTTT
CASSLTPRGTEAFF
>TRBJ2-7|NA|TRBV11-3|NA
TGTGCCAGCAGCTTAGTTGGCAGGAACTACGAGCAGTACTTC
CASSLVGRNYEQYF
>TRBJ2-1|NA|TRBV25-1|TRBD2
TGTGCCAGCAGTGAGTGGGGGACTAGTAAACCCCATGAGCAGTTCTTC
CASSEWGTSKPHEQFF
>TRBJ1-2|NA|TRBV4-1|NA
TGCGCCAGCAGCCAGGCGGGGACGGGGGGCGTGGGGGGCTACACCTTC
CASSQAGTGGVGGYTF
>TRBJ2-2|NA|TRBV7-8|NA
TGTGCCAGCAGCCCTCAAGGACAGTTCGGCGGGGAGCTGTTTTTT
CASSPQGQFGGELFF
>TRBJ1-5|NA|TRBV19|NA
TGTGCCAGTAGTCCCCTGACAGTAAGGAATCAGCCCCAGCATTTT
CASSPLTVRNQPQHF
>TRBJ1-4|NA|TRBV7-2|NA
TGTGCCAGCAGGGGATCCGGCTCTAATGAAAAACTGTTTTTT
CASRGSGSNEKLFF
>TRBJ1-1|NA|TRBV19|TRBD1
TGTGCCAGTAGTACCCAGGGGGGGACGAACACTGAAGCTTTCTTT
CASSTQGGTNTEAFF
>TRBJ1-4|NA|TRBV11-2|TRBD1
TGTGCCAGCAGCCTCTACCCGGGGAGGGGGCAGGAAAAACTGTTTTTT
CASSLYPGRGQEKLFF
>TRBJ2-7|NA|TRBV29-1|TRBD2
TGCAGCGTTGTGCTAGCGGGAGTGCACGAGCAGTACTTC
CSVVLAGVHEQYF
>TRBJ2-2|NA|TRBV11-3|NA
TGTGCCAGCAGCTTAAGGGCCGGGGAGCTGTTTTTT
CASSLRAGELFF
>TRBJ1-4|NA|TRBV4-3|NA
TGCGCCAGCAGCCAAGAGGCCTATATCACAACTAATGAAAAACTGTTTTTT
CASSQEAYITTNEKLFF